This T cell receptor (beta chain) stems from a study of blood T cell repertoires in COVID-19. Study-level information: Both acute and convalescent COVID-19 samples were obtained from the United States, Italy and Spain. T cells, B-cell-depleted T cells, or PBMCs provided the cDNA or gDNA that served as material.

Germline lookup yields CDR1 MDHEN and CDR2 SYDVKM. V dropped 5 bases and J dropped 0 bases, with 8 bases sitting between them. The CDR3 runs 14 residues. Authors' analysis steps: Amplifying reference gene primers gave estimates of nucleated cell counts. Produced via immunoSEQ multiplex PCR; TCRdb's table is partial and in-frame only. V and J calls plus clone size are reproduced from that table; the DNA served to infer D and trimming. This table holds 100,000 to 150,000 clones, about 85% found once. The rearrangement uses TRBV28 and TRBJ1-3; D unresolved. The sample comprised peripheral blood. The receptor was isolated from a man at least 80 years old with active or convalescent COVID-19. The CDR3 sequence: CASSPSGSGNTIYF. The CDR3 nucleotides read TGTGCCAGCAGTCCCTCGGGCTCTGGAAACACCATATATTTT.